The 18 T cell receptor beta chains given below trace back to one sample, sequenced in a study of blood T cell repertoires in COVID-19. Sequencing used immunoSEQ multiplex PCR; TCRdb keeps in-frame clones, though not all of them. The repertoire holds about 200,000 clones, with 84% as singletons. The sample consisted of peripheral blood. Every receptor here comes from a human donor in a cohort sampled during active COVID-19.

This sequence joins TRBV15 and TRBJ2-7, with a weak D call TRBD2 (5 bases). Per germline, CDR1 LNHNV and CDR2 YYDKDF (reference sequence). CDR3 length: 14 residues. Trimming shortened V by 1 base and J by 3 bases, and 10 bases separated the two germline ends. CDR3 sequence: CATSRGRSGYEQYF. CDR3 nucleotides: TGTGCCACCAGCAGAGGGAGGAGCGGCTACGAGCAGTACTTC.

This chain links TRBV19 with TRBJ1-4, with no clear D. CDR3 length equals 13 residues. Trimming took off 7 bases at V and 4 bases at J, with 10 bases between the two ends. The germline V gene encodes CDR1 LNHDA and CDR2 SQIVND (reference sequence). The CDR3 DNA is TGTGCCAGTAATCAGAGGCTTAATGAAAAACTGTTTTTT. This sequence encodes CASNQRLNEKLFF.

V and J are TRBV19 and TRBJ2-5, with 8 bases that match TRBD2. Germline lookup yields CDR1 LNHDA and CDR2 SQIVND (reference sequence). V shed 7 bases, J shed 1 base, and the junction held 8 bases outside the gene matches. This CDR3 has 15 amino acids. DNA for the CDR3: TGTGCCAGTAAACACGGGAGGGCCATCCAAGAGACCCAGTACTTC. This gives the protein CASKHGRAIQETQYF. Full variable domain (missing parts from reference TRBV19 and TRBJ2-5): DGGITQSPKYLFRKEGQNVTLSCEQNLNHDAMYWYRQDPGQGLRLIYYSQIVNDFQKGDIAEGYSVSREKKESFPLTVTSAQKNPTAFYLCASKHGRAIQETQYFGPGTRLLVL.

The chain joins TRBV30 to TRBJ2-2; 8 bases line up with TRBD2. V shed 5 bases, J shed 4 bases, and the junction held 6 bases outside the gene matches. CDR3 length: 14 amino acids. The germline V gene has CDR1 GTSNPN and CDR2 SVGIG (reference sequence). CDR3 sequence: CAWERGRFTGELFF. CDR3 DNA sequence: TGTGCCTGGGAGCGGGGGCGGTTCACCGGGGAGCTGTTTTTT.

This sequence joins TRBV18 and TRBJ2-1, with D unclear. The CDR3 is made up of 13 amino acids. Trimming removed 6 bases at V and 5 bases at J, with 11 bases between. From germline, CDR1 is KGHSH and CDR2 LQKENI. CDR3 in amino acids: CASSPTMDNEQFF. CDR3 bases: TGTGCCAGCTCCCCCACAATGGACAATGAGCAGTTCTTC. Supplemented by reference TRBV18 and TRBJ2-1, the full variable domain reads NAGVMQNPRHLVRRRGQEARLRCSPMKGHSHVYWYRQLPEEGLKFMVYLQKENIIDESGMPKERFSAEFPKEGPSILRIQQVVRGDSAAYFCASSPTMDNEQFFGPGTRLTVL.

The chain combines TRBV5-1 with TRBJ2-7; 10 bases are shared with TRBD2. Germline assignment: CDR1 SGHRS and CDR2 YFSETQ. The CDR3 spans 17 residues. J gave up 0 bases and V 1 base, and 7 bases lay outside the gene matches. CDR3: CASSLRLAGDFSYEQYF. In DNA, the CDR3 is TGCGCCAGCAGCTTGCGTCTAGCGGGAGACTTCTCCTACGAGCAGTACTTC.

The V gene is TRBV24-1, the J gene TRBJ2-7; weak D call: TRBD2 (5 bases). The V gene's germline CDR1 is KGHDR and CDR2 SFDVKD. CDR3 length: 14 amino acids. Deletions cut 6 bases from V and 7 bases from J, with 18 bases between. The CDR3 DNA sequence: TGTGCCACCAGTTCAAGCTCGCGGGCGGAAGAGCAGTACTTC. Translating gives CATSSSSRAEEQYF.

The chain recombines TRBV5-1 with TRBJ2-5; 8 bases are shared with TRBD2. The V and J ends lost 5 bases and 5 bases, in that order; junction bases with no gene match: 2. CDR1 and CDR2 from the germline V gene are SGHRS and YFSETQ. This CDR3 has 12 residues. This CDR3 is CASRSGGETQYF. The DNA for the CDR3 is TGCGCCAGCAGATCGGGAGGGGAGACCCAGTACTTC.

The genes are TRBV3-1 (or the pseudogene TRBV3-2) and TRBJ1-5; unclear D gene. V was shortened by 3 bases and J by 9 bases, with 6 bases between the two germline ends. Germline-derived CDR1 and CDR2 are LGHDT and YNNKEL (reference sequence). The CDR3 totals 11 residues. The CDR3 nucleotides are TGTGCCAGCAGCCACCTCAGGCCCCAGCATTTT. This sequence encodes CASSHLRPQHF.

The V and J genes are TRBV5-1 and TRBJ2-2, with D perhaps TRBD1 (6 bases). The CDR3 loop spans 15 amino acids. CDR1 and CDR2 (germline): SGHRS, YFSETQ. Trimming pared 3 bases from V and 7 bases from J, leaving 16 bases between. The CDR3 sequence is CASSSTGITGGELFF. The CDR3 bases are TGCGCCAGCAGCTCCACAGGGATTACAGGCGGGGAGCTGTTTTTT. Looking up the rest from reference TRBV5-1 and TRBJ2-2 gives the full variable domain: KAGVTQTPRYLIKTRGQQVTLSCSPISGHRSVSWYQQTPGQGLQFLFEYFSETQRNKGNFPGRFSGRQFSNSRSEMNVSTLELGDSALYLCASSSTGITGGELFFGEGSRLTVL.

This clone has only one observation. The chain couples TRBV7-6 to TRBJ1-1, with D perhaps matching TRBD1 (5 bases). Germline V gives CDR1 SGHVS, CDR2 FNYEAQ. V lost 5 bases to trimming and J lost 5 bases, with 12 bases between them. This CDR3 is 13 amino acids long. For the CDR3, the DNA is TGTGCCAGCAGCCTACACGGGGGGACTGAAGCTTTCTTT. The encoded protein is CASSLHGGTEAFF.

The J gene is TRBJ1-2, the V gene TRBV5-5; 11 nucleotides align to TRBD1. Trimming cost V 1 base and J 4 bases; bases outside gene matches: 3. The length of the CDR3 is 15 residues. The germline CDR1 and CDR2 sequences are SGHKS and YYEKEE (reference sequence). As DNA, the CDR3 is TGTGCCAGCAGCTTGCGTGGACAGGGGGCCTATGGCTACACCTTC. The encoded protein is CASSLRGQGAYGYTF.

V is TRBV18 and J is TRBJ1-4; D call uncertain. This CDR3 region has 13 residues. Trimming took 6 bases from V and 11 from J, leaving 16 bases between them. CDR1 is KGHSH, CDR2 LQKENI, per germline. The chain's CDR3 is CASSRTNSWKLFF. The DNA for the CDR3 is TGTGCCAGCTCTCGAACAAACAGCTGGAAACTGTTTTTT.

This chain links TRBV5-1 with TRBJ2-7; tentative D call: TRBD2 (5 bases). Germline V CDR1 and CDR2: SGHRS, YFSETQ. With 4 bases removed from V and 2 bases from J, the gap between germline ends came to 16 bases. This CDR3 spans 15 amino acids. The CDR3 loop is CASSEGLQLAYEQYF. DNA of the CDR3: TGCGCCAGCAGCGAGGGTCTCCAACTAGCCTACGAGCAGTACTTC.

The sample holds a few counts of this clone. The rearrangement joins TRBV10-3 to TRBJ1-1; D is undetermined. V was clipped by 2 bases and J by 0 bases, with 10 bases between them. This CDR3 has 15 amino acids. Germline assignment: CDR1 ENHRY and CDR2 SYGVKD. CDR3 region: CAISEIPGMNTEAFF. CDR3 in DNA: TGTGCCATCAGTGAGATCCCAGGAATGAACACTGAAGCTTTCTTT.

This chain links TRBV6-5 with TRBJ2-5, with D perhaps TRBD1 (6 bases). Germline CDR1 is MNHEY and CDR2 is SVGAGI. The CDR3 contains 13 residues. Trimming removed 2 bases at V and 7 bases at J, with 11 bases between. The CDR3 coding sequence is TGTGCCAGCAGTTACGGGGGCGCGGTGACCCAGTACTTC. Translating it yields CASSYGGAVTQYF.

The chain employs TRBV24-1 and TRBJ2-3; D unclear. V lost 3 bases to trimming and J lost 4 bases, with 7 bases between them. The germline V gene encodes CDR1 KGHDR and CDR2 SFDVKD. The CDR3 length is 13 residues. CDR3 nucleotide sequence: TGTGCCACCAGTGATCTTGTCCCAGATACGCAGTATTTT. It codes for CATSDLVPDTQYF.

The chain combines TRBV30 with TRBJ2-3, with 13 bases identical to TRBD2. The CDR3 is 16 residues long. V dropped 0 bases and J dropped 5; count of bases not matched to a gene: 5. CDR1 and CDR2 (germline): GTSNPN, SVGIG (reference sequence). The CDR3 bases are TGTGCCTGGAGTGTACGACTAGCGGGAGGCGGAGATACGCAGTATTTT. Its protein product is CAWSVRLAGGGDTQYF.